The clone carrying this T cell receptor beta chain was seen a few times. Its matching antigen is unknown. This sample was included in a study of cytomegalovirus exposure and HLA in healthy donors. Study at large: Earlier sequencing of approximately 200 million T cells yielded about 120 million unique TCR beta sequences.

Primers included in the PCR were 60 Vbeta and 13 Jbeta primers. TCRdb keeps only in-frame clones here, not all; method: immunoSEQ multiplex PCR. The table shows 140,000 or so clones, with 80% to 85% occurring only once. Unrecorded immune exposure was likely among donors, who were nominally healthy when sampled. General study findings and limits: A later analysis found that most CMV-associated TCR beta chains appeared HLA-restricted. DRB1 had the most TCR associations and HLA-C the fewest, a later analysis found, with rates varying by HLA locus.

This TCR was recovered from a boy aged 2 to 10 in good health and CMV-seronegative. The sequenced sample consisted of PBMCs.

CDR3 sequence: CASRLSGTSGGTHTDTQYF. The CDR3 DNA reads TGTGCAAGTCGCTTAAGTGGGACTAGCGGGGGGACCCACACAGATACGCAGTATTTT. V and J are TRBV12-2 and TRBJ2-3; TRBD2, the D gene given by the table, was not confirmed from the DNA. TRBV12-2 constitutes a pseudogene. The CDR3 totals 19 residues.